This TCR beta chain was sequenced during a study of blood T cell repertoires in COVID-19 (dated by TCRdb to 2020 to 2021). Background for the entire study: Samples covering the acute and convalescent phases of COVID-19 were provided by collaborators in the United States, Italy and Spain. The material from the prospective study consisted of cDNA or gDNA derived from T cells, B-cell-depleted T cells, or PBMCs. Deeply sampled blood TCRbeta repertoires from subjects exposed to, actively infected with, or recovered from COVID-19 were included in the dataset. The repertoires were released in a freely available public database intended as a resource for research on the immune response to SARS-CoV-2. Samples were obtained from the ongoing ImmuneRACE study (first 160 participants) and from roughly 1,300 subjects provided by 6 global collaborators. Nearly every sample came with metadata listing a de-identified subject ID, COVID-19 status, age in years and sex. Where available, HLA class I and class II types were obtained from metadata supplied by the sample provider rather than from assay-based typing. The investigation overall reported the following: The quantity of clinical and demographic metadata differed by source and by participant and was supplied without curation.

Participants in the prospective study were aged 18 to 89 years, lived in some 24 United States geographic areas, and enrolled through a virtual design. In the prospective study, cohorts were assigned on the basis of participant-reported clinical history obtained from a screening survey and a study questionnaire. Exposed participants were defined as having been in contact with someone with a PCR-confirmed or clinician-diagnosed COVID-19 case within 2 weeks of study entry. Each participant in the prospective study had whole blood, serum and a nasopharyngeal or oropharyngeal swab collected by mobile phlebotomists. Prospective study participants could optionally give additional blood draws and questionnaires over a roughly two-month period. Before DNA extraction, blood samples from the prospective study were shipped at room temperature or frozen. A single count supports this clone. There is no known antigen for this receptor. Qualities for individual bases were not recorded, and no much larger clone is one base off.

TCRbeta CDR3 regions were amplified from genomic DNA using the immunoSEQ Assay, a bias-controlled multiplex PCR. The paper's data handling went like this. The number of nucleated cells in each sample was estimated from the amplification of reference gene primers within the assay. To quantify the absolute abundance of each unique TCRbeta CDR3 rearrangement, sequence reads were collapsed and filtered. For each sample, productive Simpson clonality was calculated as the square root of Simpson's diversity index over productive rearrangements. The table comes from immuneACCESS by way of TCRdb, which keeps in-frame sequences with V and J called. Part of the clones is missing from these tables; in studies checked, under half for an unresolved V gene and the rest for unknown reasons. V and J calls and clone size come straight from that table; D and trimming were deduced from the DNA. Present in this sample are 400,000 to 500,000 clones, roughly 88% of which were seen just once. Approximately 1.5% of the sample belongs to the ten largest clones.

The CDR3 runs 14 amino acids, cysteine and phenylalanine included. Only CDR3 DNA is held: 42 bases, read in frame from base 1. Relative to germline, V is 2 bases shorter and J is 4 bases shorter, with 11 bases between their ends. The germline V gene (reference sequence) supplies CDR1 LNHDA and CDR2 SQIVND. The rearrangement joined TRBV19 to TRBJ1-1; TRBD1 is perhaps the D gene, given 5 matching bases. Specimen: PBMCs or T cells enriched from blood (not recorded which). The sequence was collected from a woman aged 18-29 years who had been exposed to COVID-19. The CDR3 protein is CASSIRQGGTEAFF. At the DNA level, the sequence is TGTGCCAGTAGTATAAGGCAGGGCGGCACTGAAGCTTTCTTT.